Ten or more counts support the clone carrying this TCR beta chain. This entry comes from a study of Graves' ophthalmopathy and Graves' hyperthyroidism. Scientists amplified the TCR beta CDR3 regions from RNA transcripts. Scientists carried out first-round RT-PCR using HTBI primers and then a second-round multiplex PCR. TCRdb re-called the multiplex PCR reads with MiXCR, one entry per CDR3 protein. This table holds about 420,000 distinct CDR3 sequences, roughly 21% found once. Trimming took 0 bases from V and 1 from J, leaving 21 bases between them. Per the germline V gene, CDR1 is DFQATT and CDR2 is SNEGSKA (reference sequence). This CDR3 has 18 residues. None of the included patients had other autoimmune diseases, uncontrolled infections, pregnancy or lactation, as these led to exclusion.

This receptor was obtained from a woman between 18 and 30 years old with stable Graves' hyperthyroidism. Sequencing was performed on peripheral blood. The rearrangement uses TRBV20-1 and TRBJ2-5; D is undetermined. DNA for the CDR3: TGCAGTGCTAGAGATGTGGCTCTGGGCTCTTCTGGCCAAGAGACCCAGTACTTC. Translating gives CSARDVALGSSGQETQYF.